This T cell receptor (beta chain) is drawn from a study of T cells in Graves' hyperthyroidism and ophthalmopathy. Participants, patients aged 18 to 65, had newly diagnosed hyperthyroidism with a duration under 2 months. The CDR3 covers 15 residues. Looked up from germline, CDR1 is SSHAT and CDR2 is FNYEAQ (reference sequence). RNA transcripts were the template for amplifying TCR beta CDR3 regions. Using the HTBI primer set, a first-round RT-PCR was run on the TCR CDR3. Via MiXCR, TCRdb re-called the multiplex PCR reads, giving one row per CDR3 protein. The repertoire includes some 350,000 distinct CDR3 sequences, roughly 25% of them detected once, and roughly 80% sits in the top ten. Points on this clonotype: At one end the junction does not follow the germline gene, possibly because of a read error.

This chain joins TRBV7-7 and TRBJ2-3; 8 nucleotides match TRBD2. Input material: blood. The receptor comes from a middle-aged man with Graves' hyperthyroidism. The chain's CDR3 is CASSLGGLVTDTQYF. In DNA form, the CDR3 reads TGTGCTAGCAGCTTAGGGGGACTAGTGACAGATACGCAGTATTTT.